The 17 T cell receptor beta chains listed next were all sequenced from one sample in a study of long-term antiretroviral therapy in people with HIV. Samples were assayed with immunoSEQ v3.0 at survey level. The data were produced by immunoSEQ multiplex PCR, yet TCRdb's version contains in-frame clones alone and is incomplete. Of 20,000 to 25,000 clones in the sample, roughly 86% were seen once. Specimen: unsorted PBMCs, collected 1.9 years after starting antiretroviral therapy. The source is a woman under 40 with HIV.

This chain connects TRBV7-2 to TRBJ1-1; D remains unclear. Deletions cut 1 base from V and 5 bases from J, with 11 bases between. The CDR3 contains 14 residues. The germline V gene has CDR1 SGHTA and CDR2 FQGNSA. CDR3 bases: TGTGCCAGCAGCTTAGTACGGGATCGTACTGAAGCTTTCTTT. Residues: CASSLVRDRTEAFF.

This clone ranks as large. This chain joins TRBV19 and TRBJ2-4; D not certain. The CDR3 consists of 14 residues. V was pared by 5 bases and J by 6 bases, with 14 bases between. The germline CDR1 and CDR2 sequences are LNHDA and SQIVND (reference sequence). The CDR3, as DNA: TGTGCCAGTAGTCTACATTCGACCCGAAACATTCAGTACTTC. This gives the protein CASSLHSTRNIQYF.

The chain is built from TRBV5-5 and TRBJ1-1; 7 positions match TRBD1. The CDR3 is 17 amino acids. Germline V gene lookup returns CDR1 SGHKS and CDR2 YYEKEE (reference sequence). The ends lost 0 bases at V and 3 bases at J; junction bases unmatched: 11. CDR3 region: CASSLEETGYGDTEAFF. In DNA form, the CDR3 reads TGTGCCAGCAGCTTGGAGGAGACAGGGTATGGGGACACTGAAGCTTTCTTT.

The chain combines TRBV4-1 with TRBJ1-6; D is unclear. CDR3 length: 16 residues. Germline V lookup: CDR1 MGHRA, CDR2 YSYEKL. Trimming stripped 0 bases from V and 1 base from J, with 7 bases between. The CDR3 reads CASSQEQQSYNSPLHF. The DNA for the CDR3 is TGCGCCAGCAGCCAAGAACAACAGTCCTATAATTCACCCCTCCACTTT.

The chain links TRBV6-5 to TRBJ2-3; no reliable D call. Deletions cut 7 bases from V and 0 bases from J, with 5 bases between. CDR3 length: 12 residues. Germline V gene data show CDR1 as MNHEY and CDR2 as SVGAGI. CDR3 in DNA: TGTGCCAGCACCTCTAGCACAGATACGCAGTATTTT. Its translation: CASTSSTDTQYF.

This clone has a handful of counts. The V gene is TRBV18, the J gene TRBJ1-3; TRBD1 agrees at 7 bases. This CDR3 spans 18 amino acids. After removal of 2 bases from V and 0 bases from J, the junction contained 10 bases not matched to a gene. Germline lookup yields CDR1 KGHSH and CDR2 LQKENI. The CDR3 coding sequence is TGTGCCAGCTCACCATGGGACAGAATGTCGAGCTCTGGAAACACCATATATTTT. Encoded protein: CASSPWDRMSSSGNTIYF.

The genes are TRBV5-6 and TRBJ1-5; D gene uncertain. The germline gives CDR1 SGHDT, CDR2 YYEEEE. The CDR3 has 15 amino acids. V dropped 4 bases and J dropped 0 bases, with 11 bases sitting between them. The CDR3 region is CASSVRKNSNQPQHF. DNA of the CDR3: TGTGCCAGCAGCGTCAGGAAAAATAGCAATCAGCCCCAGCATTTT.

The chain couples TRBV30 to TRBJ1-4; 10 bases match TRBD1. Germline assignment: CDR1 GTSNPN and CDR2 SVGIG (reference sequence). The trim removed 3 bases at V and 7 bases at J, leaving 8 bases unmatched. The CDR3 length is 15 residues. CDR3 nucleotides: TGTGCCTGGAGCGTTCCGGACAGGGGGATTGAAAAACTGTTTTTT. It codes for CAWSVPDRGIEKLFF.

The J gene is TRBJ2-3, the V gene TRBV27; D could derive from TRBD1 or TRBD2 (5 bases each). There are 14 residues in the CDR3. The germline CDR1 and CDR2 sequences are MNHEY and SMNVEV (reference sequence). Trimming took off 5 bases at V and 5 bases at J, with 14 bases between the two ends. CDR3 residues: CASSPTGRGDTQYF. As DNA, the CDR3 is TGTGCCAGCAGTCCAACGGGACGGGGAGATACGCAGTATTTT.

The chain uses TRBV5-6 and TRBJ1-6, with D possibly matching TRBD1 (6 bases). The CDR3 has 16 residues. V dropped 0 bases and J dropped 14 bases, with 21 bases sitting between them. Germline V gives CDR1 SGHDT, CDR2 YYEEEE. The CDR3 spells CASSLAAQGRIGTLHF. The CDR3 DNA reads as TGTGCCAGCAGCTTGGCGGCGCAGGGGAGGATTGGAACCCTCCACTTT.

This chain joins TRBV18 and TRBJ2-3; D gene unclear. In germline, CDR1 is KGHSH, CDR2 LQKENI. The CDR3 consists of 13 residues. Trimming took off 2 bases at V and 4 bases at J, with 7 bases between the two ends. The CDR3 DNA reads as TGTGCCAGCTCACCAAACAGTGCAGATACGCAGTATTTT. Its protein is CASSPNSADTQYF.

The chain has TRBV30 and TRBJ1-2; D not resolved. Germline-derived CDR1 and CDR2 are GTSNPN and SVGIG (reference sequence). This CDR3 has 11 residues. V lost 0 bases and J lost 6, with 5 bases in between. CDR3 residues: CAWSVQNGYTF. The DNA of the CDR3 is TGTGCCTGGAGTGTACAGAATGGCTACACCTTC.

In regard to this clone: A junction boundary mismatches the germline segment, possibly from a read error. This sequence joins TRBV19 and TRBJ1-1, with 7 bases that match TRBD1. Germline CDR1 LNHDA, CDR2 SQIVND (reference sequence). The CDR3 has 12 amino acids. The CDR3 sequence is CARLTGNAEAFF. DNA for the CDR3: TGTGCCAGGTTGACAGGGAACGCTGAAGCTTTCTTT.

The chain couples TRBV10-2 to TRBJ2-2; 7 bases match TRBD1. J lost 0 bases, V lost 5 bases, and 9 bases had no gene match. The CDR3 consists of 17 residues. In germline, CDR1 is WSHSY, CDR2 SAAADI. The CDR3 sequence is CASSSQGIDANTGELFF. The CDR3 bases are TGCGCCAGCAGTTCACAGGGGATTGACGCGAACACCGGGGAGCTGTTTTTT.

This chain links TRBV10-2 with TRBJ1-2, with 9 bases fitting TRBD1. The V segment lost 3 bases and the J segment 2 bases; nucleotides outside the gene matches: 7. In germline, CDR1 is WSHSY, CDR2 SAAADI. CDR3 length equals 16 residues. Here the CDR3 reads CASSDSGTGRNYGYTF. In DNA, the CDR3 is TGCGCCAGCAGTGACTCCGGGACAGGGAGAAACTATGGCTACACCTTC.

The rearrangement joins TRBV18 to TRBJ1-1; 7 bases align to TRBD1. Germline V gene sequence: CDR1 KGHSH, CDR2 LQKENI. The CDR3 extends over 14 amino acids. V shed 3 bases, J shed 3 bases, and the junction held 4 bases outside the gene matches. CDR3 in DNA: TGTGCCAGCTCACCGCTCGACAGGGACACTGAAGCTTTCTTT. Its translation: CASSPLDRDTEAFF.

The J gene is TRBJ1-4, the V gene TRBV6-1, with 7 bases that match TRBD1. The V gene's germline CDR1 is MNHNS and CDR2 SASEGT. This CDR3 has 15 amino acids. V lost 4 bases to trimming and J lost 6 bases; unmatched junction nucleotides: 8. The CDR3 DNA follows: TGTGCCAGCAGTGGACAGGGCCAGAAATATGAAAAACTGTTTTTT. Its protein product is CASSGQGQKYEKLFF.